The clone carrying this T cell receptor beta chain was counted only a few times. Antigen specificity is unknown. Treatment indicated: oral pan-JAK inhibitor, 5-10 mg twice daily. Reverse transcribed after extraction, RNA yielded cDNA as the sequencing template. Data came from immunoSEQ multiplex PCR; TCRdb stores just in-frame clones and leaves some out. Among 250,000 to 350,000 clones listed, about 62% were seen once. The sample is drawn from a study of CD8+ T cells in alopecia areata. Turning to the study itself: Administration of oral tofacitinib to treated patients was at 5 to 10 mg twice daily.

The CDR3 covers 15 residues. V dropped 0 bases and J dropped 9 bases, with 12 bases sitting between them. The germline V gene has CDR1 SGHAT and CDR2 FQNNGV. General study points: Any link of baseline CD8+ expansion to response, resting on one nonresponder, remains uncertain. Scalp repertoires also include resident alphabeta T cells from normal skin.

The sample consisted of CD4+ T cells sorted from blood, taken around week 53, from a patient treated with tofacitinib. The V and J genes are TRBV11-2 and TRBJ2-6; D uncertain. The sequence was obtained from a human donor with alopecia areata. The CDR3 region is CASSLEVHSGNVLTF. DNA for the CDR3: TGTGCCAGCAGCTTAGAAGTACATTCGGGCAACGTCCTGACTTTC.